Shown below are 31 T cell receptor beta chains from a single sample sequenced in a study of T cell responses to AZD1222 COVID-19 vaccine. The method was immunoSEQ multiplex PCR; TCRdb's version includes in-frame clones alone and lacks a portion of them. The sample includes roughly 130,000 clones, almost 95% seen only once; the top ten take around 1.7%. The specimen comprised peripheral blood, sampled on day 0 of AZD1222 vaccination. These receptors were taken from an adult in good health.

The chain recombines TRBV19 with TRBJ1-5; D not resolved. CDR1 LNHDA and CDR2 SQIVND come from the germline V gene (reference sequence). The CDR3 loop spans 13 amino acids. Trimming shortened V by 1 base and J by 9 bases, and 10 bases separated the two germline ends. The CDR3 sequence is CASSIGQPGPQHF. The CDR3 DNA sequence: TGTGCCAGTAGTATAGGTCAGCCTGGGCCCCAGCATTTT.

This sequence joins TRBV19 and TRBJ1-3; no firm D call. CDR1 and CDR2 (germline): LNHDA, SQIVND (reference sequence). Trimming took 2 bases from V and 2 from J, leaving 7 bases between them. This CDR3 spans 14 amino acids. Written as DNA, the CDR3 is TGTGCCAGTAGTATAACAACGACTGGAAACACCATATATTTT. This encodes CASSITTTGNTIYF.

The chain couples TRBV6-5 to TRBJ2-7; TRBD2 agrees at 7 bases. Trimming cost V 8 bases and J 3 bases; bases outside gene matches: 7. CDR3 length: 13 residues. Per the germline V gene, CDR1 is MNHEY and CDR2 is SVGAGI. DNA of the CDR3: TGTGCCAGCCTCGGGGGGTCTGTCTACGAGCAGTACTTC. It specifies CASLGGSVYEQYF.

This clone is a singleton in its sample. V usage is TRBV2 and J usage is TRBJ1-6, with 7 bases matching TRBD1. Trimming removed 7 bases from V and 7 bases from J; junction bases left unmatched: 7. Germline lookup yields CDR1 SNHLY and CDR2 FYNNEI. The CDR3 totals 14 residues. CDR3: CASMPETGNSPLHF. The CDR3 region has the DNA TGTGCCAGCATGCCGGAGACAGGGAATTCACCCCTCCACTTT.

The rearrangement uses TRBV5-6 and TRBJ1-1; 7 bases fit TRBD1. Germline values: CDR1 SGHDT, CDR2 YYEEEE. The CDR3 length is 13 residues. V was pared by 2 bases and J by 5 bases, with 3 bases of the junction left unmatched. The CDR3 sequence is CASSLRGPTEAFF. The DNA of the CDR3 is TGTGCCAGCAGCTTAAGGGGGCCGACTGAAGCTTTCTTT.

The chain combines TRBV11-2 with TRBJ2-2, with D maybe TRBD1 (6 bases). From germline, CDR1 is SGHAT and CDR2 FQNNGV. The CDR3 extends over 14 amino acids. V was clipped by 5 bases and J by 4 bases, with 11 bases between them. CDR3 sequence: CASSQRQVTGELFF. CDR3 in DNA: TGTGCCAGCAGCCAAAGACAGGTCACCGGGGAGCTGTTTTTT.

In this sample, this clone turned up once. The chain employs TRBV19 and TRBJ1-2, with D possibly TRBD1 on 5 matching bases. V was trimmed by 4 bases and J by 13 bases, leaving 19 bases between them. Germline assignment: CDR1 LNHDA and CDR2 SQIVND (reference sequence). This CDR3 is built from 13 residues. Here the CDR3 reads CASSTIDSTKSTF. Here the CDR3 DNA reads TGTGCCAGTAGTACAATCGACAGCACAAAATCCACCTTC.

CDR3 in amino acids: CASSLAVAAAGGTEAFF. The CDR3 nucleotides read TGTGCCAGCAGCTTGGCCGTGGCGGCCGCCGGCGGCACTGAAGCTTTCTTT. The chain employs TRBV5-5 and TRBJ1-1; no definite D call. Germline assignment: CDR1 SGHKS and CDR2 YYEKEE (reference sequence). Trimming removed 0 bases at V and 4 bases at J, with 19 bases between. This CDR3 contains 17 residues.

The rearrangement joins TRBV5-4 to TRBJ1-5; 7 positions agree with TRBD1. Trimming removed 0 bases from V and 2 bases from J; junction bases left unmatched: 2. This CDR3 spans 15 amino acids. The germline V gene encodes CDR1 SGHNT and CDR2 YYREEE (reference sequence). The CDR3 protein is CASSLGGTGNQPQHF. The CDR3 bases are TGTGCCAGCAGCTTGGGAGGGACAGGCAATCAGCCCCAGCATTTT.

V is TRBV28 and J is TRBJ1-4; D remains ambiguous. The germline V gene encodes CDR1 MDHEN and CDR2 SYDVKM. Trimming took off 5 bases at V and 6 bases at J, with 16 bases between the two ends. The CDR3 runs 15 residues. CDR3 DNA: TGTGCCAGCAGTCTCAAACCCAATCGGGATGAAAAACTGTTTTTT. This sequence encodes CASSLKPNRDEKLFF.

The CDR3 DNA reads TGTGCCAGCTCACCAGTTGCTCCTAGCTCTGGAAACACCATATATTTT. This encodes CASSPVAPSSGNTIYF. This chain connects TRBV18 to TRBJ1-3; D remains ambiguous. Germline CDR1 KGHSH, CDR2 LQKENI. The ends were cut back, 2 bases at V and 0 bases at J, with 11 bases in the middle. The CDR3 covers 16 residues. The whole variable domain, remainder taken from reference TRBV18 and TRBJ1-3, is NAGVMQNPRHLVRRRGQEARLRCSPMKGHSHVYWYRQLPEEGLKFMVYLQKENIIDESGMPKERFSAEFPKEGPSILRIQQVVRGDSAAYFCASSPVAPSSGNTIYFGEGSWLTVV.

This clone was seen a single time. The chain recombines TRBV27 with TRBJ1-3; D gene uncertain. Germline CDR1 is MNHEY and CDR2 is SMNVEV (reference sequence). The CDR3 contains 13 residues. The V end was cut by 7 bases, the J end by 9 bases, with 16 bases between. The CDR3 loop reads CASKAKPRGTIYF. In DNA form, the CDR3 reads TGTGCCAGCAAGGCCAAGCCCCGCGGCACCATATATTTT.

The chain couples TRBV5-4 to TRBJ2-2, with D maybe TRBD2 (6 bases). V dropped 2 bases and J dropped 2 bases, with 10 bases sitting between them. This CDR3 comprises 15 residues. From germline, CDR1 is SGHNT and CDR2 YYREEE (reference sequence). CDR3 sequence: CASSFETRNTGELFF. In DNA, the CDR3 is TGTGCCAGCAGCTTCGAGACTAGAAACACCGGGGAGCTGTTTTTT.

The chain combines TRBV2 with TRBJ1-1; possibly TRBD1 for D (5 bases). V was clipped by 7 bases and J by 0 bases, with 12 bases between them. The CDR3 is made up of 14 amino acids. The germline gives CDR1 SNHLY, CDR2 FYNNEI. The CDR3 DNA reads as TGTGCCAGCACCTTGGGACGGCTGAACACTGAAGCTTTCTTT. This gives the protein CASTLGRLNTEAFF.

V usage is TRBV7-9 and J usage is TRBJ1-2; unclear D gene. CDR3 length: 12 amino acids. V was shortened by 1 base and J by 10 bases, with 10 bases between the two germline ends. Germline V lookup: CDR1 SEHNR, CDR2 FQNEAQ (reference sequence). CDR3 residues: CASSLEGSIYTF. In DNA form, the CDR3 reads TGTGCCAGCAGCTTAGAAGGGAGTATCTACACCTTC.

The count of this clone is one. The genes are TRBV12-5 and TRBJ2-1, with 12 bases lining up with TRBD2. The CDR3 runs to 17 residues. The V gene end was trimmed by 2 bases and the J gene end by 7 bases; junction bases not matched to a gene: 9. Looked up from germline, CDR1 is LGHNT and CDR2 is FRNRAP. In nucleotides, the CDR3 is TGTGCTAGTGGTTTGTTCCCTAGCGGGGGGGTGGGTAATGAGCAGTTCTTC. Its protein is CASGLFPSGGVGNEQFF. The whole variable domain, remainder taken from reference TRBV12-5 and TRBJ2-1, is DARVTQTPRHKVTEMGQEVTMRCQPILGHNTVFWYRQTMMQGLELLAYFRNRAPLDDSGMPKDRFSAEMPDATLATLKIQPSEPRDSAVYFCASGLFPSGGVGNEQFFGPGTRLTVL.

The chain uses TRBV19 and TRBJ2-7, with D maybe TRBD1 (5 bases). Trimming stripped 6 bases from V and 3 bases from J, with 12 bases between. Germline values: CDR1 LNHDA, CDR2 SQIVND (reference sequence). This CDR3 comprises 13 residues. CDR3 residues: CASSSGYNYEQYV. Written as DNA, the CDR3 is TGTGCCAGTAGCTCAGGGTACAACTACGAGCAGTACGTC.

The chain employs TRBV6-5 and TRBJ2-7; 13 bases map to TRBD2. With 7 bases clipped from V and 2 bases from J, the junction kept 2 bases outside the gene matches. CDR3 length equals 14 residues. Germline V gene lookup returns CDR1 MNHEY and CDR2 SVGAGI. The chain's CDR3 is CASKTSGRAYEQYV. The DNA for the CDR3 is TGTGCCAGCAAAACTAGCGGGAGGGCCTACGAGCAGTACGTC.

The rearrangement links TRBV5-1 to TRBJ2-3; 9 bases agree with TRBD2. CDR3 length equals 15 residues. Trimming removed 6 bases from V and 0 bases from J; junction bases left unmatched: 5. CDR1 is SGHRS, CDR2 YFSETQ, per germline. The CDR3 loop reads CASTVAGVSTDTQYF. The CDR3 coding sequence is TGCGCCAGCACCGTAGCGGGGGTGAGCACAGATACGCAGTATTTT.

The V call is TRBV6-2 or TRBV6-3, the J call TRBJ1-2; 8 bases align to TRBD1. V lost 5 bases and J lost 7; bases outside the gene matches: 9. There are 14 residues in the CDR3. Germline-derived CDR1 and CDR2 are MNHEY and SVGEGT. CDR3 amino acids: CASSTRQGHGGYTF. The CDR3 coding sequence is TGTGCCAGCAGTACCCGACAGGGGCATGGTGGCTACACCTTC.

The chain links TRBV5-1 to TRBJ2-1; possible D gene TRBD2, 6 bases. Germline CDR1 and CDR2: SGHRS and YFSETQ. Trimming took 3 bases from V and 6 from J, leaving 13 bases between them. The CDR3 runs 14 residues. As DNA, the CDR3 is TGCGCCAGCAGCTCCGGGACTGGGACCAATGAGCAGTTCTTC. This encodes CASSSGTGTNEQFF.

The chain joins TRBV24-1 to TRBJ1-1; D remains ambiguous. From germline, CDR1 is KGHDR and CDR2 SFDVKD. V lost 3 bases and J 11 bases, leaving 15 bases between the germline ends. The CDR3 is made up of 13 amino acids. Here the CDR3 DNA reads TGTGCCACCAGTGATCTGGAGACTGGCCAGGCTTTCTTT. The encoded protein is CATSDLETGQAFF.

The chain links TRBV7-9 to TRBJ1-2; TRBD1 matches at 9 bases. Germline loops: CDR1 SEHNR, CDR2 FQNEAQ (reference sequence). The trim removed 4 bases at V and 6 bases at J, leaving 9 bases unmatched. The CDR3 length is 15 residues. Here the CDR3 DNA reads TGTGCCAGCAGCTCCGAGAGGACAGGGGTCGATGGCTACACCTTC. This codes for CASSSERTGVDGYTF. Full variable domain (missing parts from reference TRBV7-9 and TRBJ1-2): DTGVSQNPRHKITKRGQNVTFRCDPISEHNRLYWYRQTLGQGPEFLTYFQNEAQLEKSRLLSDRFSAERPKGSFSTLEIQRTEQGDSAMYLCASSSERTGVDGYTFGSGTRLTVV.

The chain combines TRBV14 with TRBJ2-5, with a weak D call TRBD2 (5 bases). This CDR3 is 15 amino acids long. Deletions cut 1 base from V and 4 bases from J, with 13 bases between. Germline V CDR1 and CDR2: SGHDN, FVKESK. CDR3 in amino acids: CASSQGAGLGETQYF. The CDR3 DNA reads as TGTGCCAGCAGCCAAGGGGCGGGTTTAGGAGAGACCCAGTACTTC.

CDR3 sequence (DNA): TGTGCCAGCAGCTTAAGTGGGGCACATCCTACTTACGAGCAGTACTTC. Protein product: CASSLSGAHPTYEQYF. V is TRBV7-8 and J is TRBJ2-7; D may be TRBD1 (5 bases). The germline V gene has CDR1 SGHVS and CDR2 FQNEAQ. Trimming cost V 2 bases and J 4 bases, with 18 bases left between them. This CDR3 is 16 amino acids long. The whole variable domain, remainder taken from reference TRBV7-8 and TRBJ2-7, is GAGVSQSPRYKVAKRGQDVALRCDPISGHVSLFWYQQALGQGPEFLTYFQNEAQLDKSGLPSDRFFAERPEGSVSTLKIQRTQQEDSAVYLCASSLSGAHPTYEQYFGPGTRLTVT.

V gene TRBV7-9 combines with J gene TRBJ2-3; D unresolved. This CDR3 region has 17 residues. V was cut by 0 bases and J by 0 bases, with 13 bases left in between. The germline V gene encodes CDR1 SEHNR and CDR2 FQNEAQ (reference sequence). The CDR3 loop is CASSLALRLPSTDTQYF. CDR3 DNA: TGTGCCAGCAGCTTAGCGCTACGACTGCCTAGCACAGATACGCAGTATTTT. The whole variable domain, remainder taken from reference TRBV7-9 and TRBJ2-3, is DTGVSQNPRHKITKRGQNVTFRCDPISEHNRLYWYRQTLGQGPEFLTYFQNEAQLEKSRLLSDRFSAERPKGSFSTLEIQRTEQGDSAMYLCASSLALRLPSTDTQYFGPGTRLTVL.

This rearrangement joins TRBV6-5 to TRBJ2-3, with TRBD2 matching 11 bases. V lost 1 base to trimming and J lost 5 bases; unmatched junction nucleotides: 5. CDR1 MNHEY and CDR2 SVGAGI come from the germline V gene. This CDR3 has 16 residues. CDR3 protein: CASSYLAGGLIDTQYF. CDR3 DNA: TGTGCCAGCAGTTACTTAGCGGGAGGGCTAATAGATACGCAGTATTTT.

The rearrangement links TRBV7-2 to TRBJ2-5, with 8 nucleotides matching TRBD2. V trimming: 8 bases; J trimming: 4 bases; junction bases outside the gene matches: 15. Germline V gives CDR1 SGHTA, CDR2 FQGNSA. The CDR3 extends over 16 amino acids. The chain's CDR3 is CASGPGLVSSGETQYF. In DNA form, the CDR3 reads TGTGCCAGCGGACCGGGACTAGTAAGCTCGGGAGAGACCCAGTACTTC.

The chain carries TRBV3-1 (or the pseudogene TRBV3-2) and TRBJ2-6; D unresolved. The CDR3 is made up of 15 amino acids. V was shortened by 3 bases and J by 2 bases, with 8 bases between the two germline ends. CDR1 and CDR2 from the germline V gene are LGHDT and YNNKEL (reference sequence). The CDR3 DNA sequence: TGTGCCAGCAGCCACTGGATGGCTGGGGCCAACGTCCTGACTTTC. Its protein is CASSHWMAGANVLTF.

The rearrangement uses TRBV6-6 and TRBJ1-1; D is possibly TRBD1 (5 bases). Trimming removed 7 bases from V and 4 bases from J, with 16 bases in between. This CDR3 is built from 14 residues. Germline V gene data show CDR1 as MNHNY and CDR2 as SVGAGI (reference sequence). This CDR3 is CASTSMGGSTEAFF. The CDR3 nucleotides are TGTGCCAGCACCTCAATGGGGGGGAGCACTGAAGCTTTCTTT.

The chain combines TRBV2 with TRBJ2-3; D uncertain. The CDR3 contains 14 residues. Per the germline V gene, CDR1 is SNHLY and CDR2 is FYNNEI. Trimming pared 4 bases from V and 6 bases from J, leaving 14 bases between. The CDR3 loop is CASSVGPKDDTQYF. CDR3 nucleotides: TGTGCCAGCAGTGTTGGTCCGAAGGACGATACGCAGTATTTT.